This is a list of T cell receptor beta chains from one sample in a study of T cell responses to AZD1222 COVID-19 vaccine. Data came from immunoSEQ multiplex PCR; TCRdb stores just in-frame clones and leaves some out. The sample lists about 85,000 clones, about 86% occurring once. Sample: peripheral blood, taken on day 0 of AZD1222 vaccination. The receptors stem from an adult in good health. Both conserved end residues are part of each CDR3. A D gene is named only where the DNA matches it firmly. Clone size appears in some rows only: once, few, many, or a class for an expanded clone.

j_gene: TRBJ2-7
d_gene: NA
abundance: NA
v_gene: TRBV5-5
CDR3nt: TGTGCCAGCAGCGAGCAGGGTTACGAGCAGTACTTC
CDR3aa: CASSEQGYEQYF

j_gene: TRBJ2-5
d_gene: TRBD2
abundance: NA
v_gene: TRBV28
CDR3nt: TGTGCCAGCTCACAACTAGGGCTAGCGGGAGAAGAGACCCAGTACTTC
CDR3aa: CASSQLGLAGEETQYF

j_gene: TRBJ2-3
d_gene: TRBD2
abundance: NA
v_gene: TRBV7-3
CDR3nt: TGTGCCAGCAGCCGGACTAGCGGGATAGATACGCAGTATTTT
CDR3aa: CASSRTSGIDTQYF

j_gene: TRBJ1-5
d_gene: NA
abundance: NA
v_gene: TRBV21-1
CDR3nt: TGTGCCAGCAGCAAAACAGGGTGCAATCAGCCCCAGCATTTT
CDR3aa: CASSKTGCNQPQHF

j_gene: TRBJ1-2
d_gene: NA
abundance: NA
v_gene: TRBV27
CDR3nt: TGTGCCAGCAGTTTAGTGACGAATGGCTACACCTTC
CDR3aa: CASSLVTNGYTF

j_gene: TRBJ1-2
d_gene: NA
abundance: NA
v_gene: TRBV28
CDR3nt: TGTGCCAGCAGTTTGGGGCCCACCTATGGCTACACCTTC
CDR3aa: CASSLGPTYGYTF

j_gene: TRBJ1-2
d_gene: NA
abundance: NA
v_gene: TRBV6-5
CDR3nt: TGTGCCAGCAGCGGAACCGGGGGATGGGATGGCTACACCTTC
CDR3aa: CASSGTGGWDGYTF

j_gene: TRBJ2-1
d_gene: NA
abundance: NA
v_gene: TRBV7-3
CDR3nt: TGTGCCAGCAGCTTCACGGGGAGCGCTGAGTACAATGAGCAGTTCTTC
CDR3aa: CASSFTGSAEYNEQFF

j_gene: TRBJ1-6
d_gene: NA
abundance: NA
v_gene: TRBV7-2
CDR3nt: TGTGCCAGCAGCTTAAATGCAGTTTCTACCTATAATTCACCTCTCCACTTT
CDR3aa: CASSLNAVSTYNSPLHF

j_gene: TRBJ2-3
d_gene: TRBD2
abundance: NA
v_gene: TRBV5-1
CDR3nt: TGCGCCAGCAGCTCAATTCCTCTAGCGGGGGGAGGCACAGATACGCAGTATTTT
CDR3aa: CASSSIPLAGGGTDTQYF

j_gene: TRBJ2-4
d_gene: TRBD1
abundance: NA
v_gene: TRBV24-1
CDR3nt: TGTGCCACCAGTTTTTTTCACAGGGGGCCGGCCAAAAACATTCAGTACTTC
CDR3aa: CATSFFHRGPAKNIQYF

j_gene: TRBJ2-7
d_gene: NA
abundance: NA
v_gene: TRBV28
CDR3nt: TGTGCCATTTCGACAGGTGCCCCCTACGAGCAGTACTTC
CDR3aa: CAISTGAPYEQYF

j_gene: TRBJ2-7
d_gene: NA
abundance: NA
v_gene: TRBV12-3/TRBV12-4
CDR3nt: TGTGCCAGCAGTCCTGGCGGGATGGGGGAGCAGTACTTC
CDR3aa: CASSPGGMGEQYF

j_gene: TRBJ2-7
d_gene: TRBD1
abundance: NA
v_gene: TRBV6-5
CDR3nt: TGTGCCAGCAGTTACTACGGGGACAGCAGCTCCTACGAGCAGTACTTC
CDR3aa: CASSYYGDSSSYEQYF

j_gene: TRBJ1-5
d_gene: NA
abundance: few
v_gene: TRBV5-1
CDR3nt: TGCGCCAGCAGCCCGGGGACCGTGAGCAATCAGCCCCAGCATTTT
CDR3aa: CASSPGTVSNQPQHF

j_gene: TRBJ2-5
d_gene: NA
abundance: NA
v_gene: TRBV5-1
CDR3nt: TGCGCCAGCAGCTCGGGATCAGCGCGGGAGACCCAGTACTTC
CDR3aa: CASSSGSARETQYF

j_gene: TRBJ2-1
d_gene: TRBD2
abundance: NA
v_gene: TRBV3-1/TRBV3-2
CDR3nt: TGTGCCAGCAGCCACTCCGGGACTAGCGGGAGAGGGGGTAAAGGGGAGCAGTTCTTC
CDR3aa: CASSHSGTSGRGGKGEQFF

j_gene: TRBJ2-7
d_gene: NA
abundance: NA
v_gene: TRBV29-1
CDR3nt: TGCAGCGTTGTACACAGGGGGCAAAGCGGGGGCTCCTACGAGCAGTACTTC
CDR3aa: CSVVHRGQSGGSYEQYF

j_gene: TRBJ1-5
d_gene: TRBD1
abundance: NA
v_gene: TRBV19
CDR3nt: TGTGCCAGTAGTGGGACAGTTAATCAGCCCCAGCATTTT
CDR3aa: CASSGTVNQPQHF

j_gene: TRBJ2-1
d_gene: TRBD1
abundance: NA
v_gene: TRBV5-1
CDR3nt: TGCGCCAGCAGCCAGATCGACAGGGATTCCTACAATGAGCAGTTCTTC
CDR3aa: CASSQIDRDSYNEQFF